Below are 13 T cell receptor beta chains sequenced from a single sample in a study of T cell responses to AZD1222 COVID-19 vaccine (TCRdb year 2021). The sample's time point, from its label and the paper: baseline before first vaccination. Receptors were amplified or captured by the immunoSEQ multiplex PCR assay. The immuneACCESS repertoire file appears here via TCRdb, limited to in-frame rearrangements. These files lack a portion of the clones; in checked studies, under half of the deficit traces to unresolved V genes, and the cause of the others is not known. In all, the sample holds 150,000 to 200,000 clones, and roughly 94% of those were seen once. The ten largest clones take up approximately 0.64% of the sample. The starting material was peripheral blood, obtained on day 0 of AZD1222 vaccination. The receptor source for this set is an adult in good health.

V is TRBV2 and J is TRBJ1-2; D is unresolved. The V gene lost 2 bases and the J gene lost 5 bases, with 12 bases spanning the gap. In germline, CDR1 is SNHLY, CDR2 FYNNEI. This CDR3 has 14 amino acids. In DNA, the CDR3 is TGTGCCAGCAGTGAAAAGGGCCCGTCATATGGCTACACCTTC. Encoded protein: CASSEKGPSYGYTF.

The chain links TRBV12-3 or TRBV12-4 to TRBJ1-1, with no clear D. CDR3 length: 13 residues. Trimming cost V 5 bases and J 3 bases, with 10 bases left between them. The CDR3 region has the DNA TGTGCCAGCAGTCAAACCGCGGACACTGAAGCTTTCTTT. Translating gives CASSQTADTEAFF.

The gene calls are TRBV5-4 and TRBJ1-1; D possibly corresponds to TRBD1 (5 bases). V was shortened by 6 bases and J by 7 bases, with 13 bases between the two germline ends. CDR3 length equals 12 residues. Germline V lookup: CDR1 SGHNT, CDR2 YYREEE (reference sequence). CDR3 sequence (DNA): TGTGCCAGCAATGAACGGGACGGTGAAGCTTTCTTT. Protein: CASNERDGEAFF.

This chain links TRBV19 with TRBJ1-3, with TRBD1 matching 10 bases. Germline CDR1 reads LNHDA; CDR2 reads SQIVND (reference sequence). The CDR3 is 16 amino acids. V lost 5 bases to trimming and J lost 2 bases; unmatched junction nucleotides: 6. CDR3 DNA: TGTGCCAGTAGTTCTAGGGGGACAGGGGCTGGAAACACCATATATTTT. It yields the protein CASSSRGTGAGNTIYF.

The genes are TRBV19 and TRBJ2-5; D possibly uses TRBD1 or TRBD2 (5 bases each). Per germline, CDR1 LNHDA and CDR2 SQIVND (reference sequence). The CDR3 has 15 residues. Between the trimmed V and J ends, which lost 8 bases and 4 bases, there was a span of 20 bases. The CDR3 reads CASSYRTPGPETQYF. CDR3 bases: TGTGCCAGTTCCTACCGAACCCCGGGGCCAGAGACCCAGTACTTC.

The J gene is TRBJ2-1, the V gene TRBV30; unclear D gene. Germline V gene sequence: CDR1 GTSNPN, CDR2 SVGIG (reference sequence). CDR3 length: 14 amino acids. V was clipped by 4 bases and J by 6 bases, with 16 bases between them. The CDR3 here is CAWNAGLRANEQFF. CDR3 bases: TGTGCCTGGAATGCCGGGCTCCGAGCCAATGAGCAGTTCTTC.

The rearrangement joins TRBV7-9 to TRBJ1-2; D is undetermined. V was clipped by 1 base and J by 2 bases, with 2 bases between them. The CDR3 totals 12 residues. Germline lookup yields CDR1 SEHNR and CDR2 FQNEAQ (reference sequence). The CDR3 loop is CASSLGNYGYTF. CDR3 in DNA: TGTGCCAGCAGCTTAGGAAACTATGGCTACACCTTC. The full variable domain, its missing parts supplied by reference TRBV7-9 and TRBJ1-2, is DTGVSQNPRHKITKRGQNVTFRCDPISEHNRLYWYRQTLGQGPEFLTYFQNEAQLEKSRLLSDRFSAERPKGSFSTLEIQRTEQGDSAMYLCASSLGNYGYTFGSGTRLTVV.

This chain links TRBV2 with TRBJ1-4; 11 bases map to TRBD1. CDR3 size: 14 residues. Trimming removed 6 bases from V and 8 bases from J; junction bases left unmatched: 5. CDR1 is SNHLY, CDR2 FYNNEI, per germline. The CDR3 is CASRMGQGDEKLFF. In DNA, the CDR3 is TGTGCCAGCAGGATGGGACAGGGGGACGAAAAACTGTTTTTT.

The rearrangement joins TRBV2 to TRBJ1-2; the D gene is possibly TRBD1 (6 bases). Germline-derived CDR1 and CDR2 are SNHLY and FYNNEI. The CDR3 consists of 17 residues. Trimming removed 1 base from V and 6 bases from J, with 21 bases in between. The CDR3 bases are TGTGCCAGCAGTGAAGATCCCACGGGGGGGCCAGTCGATGGCTACACCTTC. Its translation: CASSEDPTGGPVDGYTF.

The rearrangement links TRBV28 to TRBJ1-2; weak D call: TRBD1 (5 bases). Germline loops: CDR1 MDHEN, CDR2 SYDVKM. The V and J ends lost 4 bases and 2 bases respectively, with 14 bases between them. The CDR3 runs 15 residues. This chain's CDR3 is CASSSGGPFNYGYTF. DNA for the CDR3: TGTGCCAGCAGTTCGGGGGGTCCCTTCAACTATGGCTACACCTTC.

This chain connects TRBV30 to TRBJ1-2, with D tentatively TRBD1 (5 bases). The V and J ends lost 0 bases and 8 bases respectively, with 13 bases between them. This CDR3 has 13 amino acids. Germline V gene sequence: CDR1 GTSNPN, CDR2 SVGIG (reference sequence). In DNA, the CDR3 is TGTGCCTGGAGTGTGCGGCTAGGGGTGGGCTACACCTTC. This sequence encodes CAWSVRLGVGYTF.

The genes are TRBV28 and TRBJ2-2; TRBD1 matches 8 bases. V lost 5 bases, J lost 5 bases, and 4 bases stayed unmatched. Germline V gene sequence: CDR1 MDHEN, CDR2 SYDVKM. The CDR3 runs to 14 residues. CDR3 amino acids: CASSDRGRTGELFF. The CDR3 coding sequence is TGTGCCAGCAGTGACAGGGGCAGAACCGGGGAGCTGTTTTTT. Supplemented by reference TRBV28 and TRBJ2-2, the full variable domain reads DVKVTQSSRYLVKRTGEKVFLECVQDMDHENMFWYRQDPGLGLRLIYFSYDVKMKEKGDIPEGYSVSREKKERFSLILESASTNQTSMYLCASSDRGRTGELFFGEGSRLTVL.

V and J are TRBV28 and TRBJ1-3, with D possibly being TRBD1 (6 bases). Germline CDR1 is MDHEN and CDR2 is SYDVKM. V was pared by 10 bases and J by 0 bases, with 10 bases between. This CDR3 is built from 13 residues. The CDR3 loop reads CATDRSSGNTIYF. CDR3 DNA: TGTGCCACAGACAGGAGCTCTGGAAACACCATATATTTT.